This T cell receptor (beta chain) was obtained from a study of T cell responses to AZD1222 COVID-19 vaccine. Method: immunoSEQ multiplex PCR; TCRdb's copy keeps in-frame clones and lacks some. The repertoire consists of under 50,000 clones, with 89% occurring once and the leading ten covering roughly 5.3%. Both about-4-week and about-12-week second-dose recipients were combined. V was pared by 3 bases and J by 0 bases, with 12 bases between. The CDR3 length is 15 residues. Germline V gene sequence: CDR1 KGHSH, CDR2 LQKENI. The receptor was derived from an adult who received the AZD1222 COVID-19 vaccine. This chain connects TRBV18 to TRBJ2-7; D perhaps matches TRBD1 (6 bases). Specimen: peripheral blood, collected 28 days after the second AZD1222 dose. The DNA of the CDR3 is TGTGCCAGCTCACCGGGTCAGGGGAGCTCCTACGAGCAGTACTTC. Protein product: CASSPGQGSSYEQYF.